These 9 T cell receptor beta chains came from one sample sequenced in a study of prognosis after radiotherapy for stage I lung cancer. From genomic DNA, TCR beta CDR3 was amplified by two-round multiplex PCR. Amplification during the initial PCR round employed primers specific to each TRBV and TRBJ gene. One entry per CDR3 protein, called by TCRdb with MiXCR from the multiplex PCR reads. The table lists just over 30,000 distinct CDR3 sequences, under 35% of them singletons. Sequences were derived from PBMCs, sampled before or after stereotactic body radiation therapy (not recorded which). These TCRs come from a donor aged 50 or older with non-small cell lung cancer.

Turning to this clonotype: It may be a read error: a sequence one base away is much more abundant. In nucleotides, the CDR3 is TGTGCCAGCAGCCTGAATGCAATAGCGGGAGTCGTTACGCAGTATTTT. Translating it yields CASSLNAIAGVVTQYF. This sequence joins TRBV7-8 and TRBJ2-3; 9 bases fit TRBD2. CDR1 is SGHVS and CDR2 is FQNEAQ in the germline V gene. CDR3 length: 16 amino acids. The trim removed 5 bases at V and 8 bases at J, leaving 14 bases unmatched.

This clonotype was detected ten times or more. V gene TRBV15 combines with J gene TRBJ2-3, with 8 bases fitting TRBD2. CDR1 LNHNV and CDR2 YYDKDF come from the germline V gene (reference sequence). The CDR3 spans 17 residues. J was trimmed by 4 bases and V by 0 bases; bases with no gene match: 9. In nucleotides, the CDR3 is TGTGCCACCAGCAGAGAGCCCTCTAGCGGGCGTTCAGATACGCAGTATTTT. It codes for CATSREPSSGRSDTQYF. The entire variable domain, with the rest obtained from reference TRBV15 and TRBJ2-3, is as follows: DAMVIQNPRYQVTQFGKPVTLSCSQTLNHNVMYWYQQKSSQAPKLLFHYYDKDFNNEADTPDNFQSRRPNTSFCFLDIRSPGLGDTAMYLCATSREPSSGRSDTQYFGPGTRLTVL.

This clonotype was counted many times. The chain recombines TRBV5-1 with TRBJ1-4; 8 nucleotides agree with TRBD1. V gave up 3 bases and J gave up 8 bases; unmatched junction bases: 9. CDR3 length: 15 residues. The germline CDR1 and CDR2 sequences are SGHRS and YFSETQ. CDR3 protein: CASSSSGQAIEKLFF. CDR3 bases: TGCGCCAGCAGCTCCTCGGGACAGGCCATAGAAAAACTGTTTTTT.

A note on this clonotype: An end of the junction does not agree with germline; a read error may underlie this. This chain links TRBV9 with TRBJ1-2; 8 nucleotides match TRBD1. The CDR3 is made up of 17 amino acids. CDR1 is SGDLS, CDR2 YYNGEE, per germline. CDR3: CVSSGGQGAISNYGYTF. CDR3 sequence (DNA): TGTGTCAGCAGCGGCGGGCAGGGGGCGATATCCAACTATGGCTACACCTTC.

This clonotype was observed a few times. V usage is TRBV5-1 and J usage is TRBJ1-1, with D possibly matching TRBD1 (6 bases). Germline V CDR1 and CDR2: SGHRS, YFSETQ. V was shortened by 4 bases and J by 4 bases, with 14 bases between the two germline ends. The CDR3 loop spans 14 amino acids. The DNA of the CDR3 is TGCGCCAGCAGCCCAGGGGAGGGAGTCACTGAAGCTTTCTTT. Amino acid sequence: CASSPGEGVTEAFF.

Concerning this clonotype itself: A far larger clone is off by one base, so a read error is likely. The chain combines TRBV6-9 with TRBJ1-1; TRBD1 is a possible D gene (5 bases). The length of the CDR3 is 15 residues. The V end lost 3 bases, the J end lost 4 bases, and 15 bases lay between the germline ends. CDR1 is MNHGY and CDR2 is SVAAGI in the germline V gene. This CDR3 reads CASSYSVGAITEAFF. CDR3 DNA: TGTGCCAGCAGTTACTCGGTCGGGGCCATCACTGAAGCTTTCTTT.

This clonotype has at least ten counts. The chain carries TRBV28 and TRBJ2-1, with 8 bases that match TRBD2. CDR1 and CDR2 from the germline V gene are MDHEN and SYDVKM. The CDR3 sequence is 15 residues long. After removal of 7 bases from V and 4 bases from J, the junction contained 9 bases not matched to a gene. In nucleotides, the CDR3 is TGTGCCAGCAATCCAGCGGGAGCCCTATACAATGAGCAGTTCTTC. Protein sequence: CASNPAGALYNEQFF. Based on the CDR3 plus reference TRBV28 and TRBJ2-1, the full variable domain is DVKVTQSSRYLVKRTGEKVFLECVQDMDHENMFWYRQDPGLGLRLIYFSYDVKMKEKGDIPEGYSVSREKKERFSLILESASTNQTSMYLCASNPAGALYNEQFFGPGTRLTVL.

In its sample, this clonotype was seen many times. CDR3 sequence (DNA): TGCGCCAGCAGCTTGGGTAGTGGGTCGGCCTACGAGCAGTACTTC. It is translated as CASSLGSGSAYEQYF. The J gene is TRBJ2-7, the V gene TRBV5-1, with D hard to call. The CDR3 totals 15 residues. Trimming pared 0 bases from V and 2 bases from J, leaving 12 bases between. Per the germline V gene, CDR1 is SGHRS and CDR2 is YFSETQ. The variable domain in full, with the rest retrieved from reference TRBV5-1 and TRBJ2-7, is KAGVTQTPRYLIKTRGQQVTLSCSPISGHRSVSWYQQTPGQGLQFLFEYFSETQRNKGNFPGRFSGRQFSNSRSEMNVSTLELGDSALYLCASSLGSGSAYEQYFGPGTRLTVT.

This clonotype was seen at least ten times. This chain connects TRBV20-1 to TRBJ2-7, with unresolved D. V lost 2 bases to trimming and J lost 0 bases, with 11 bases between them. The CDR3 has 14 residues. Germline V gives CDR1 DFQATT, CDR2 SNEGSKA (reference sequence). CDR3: CSARSLSASYEQYF. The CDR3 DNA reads TGCAGTGCTAGATCACTGTCTGCCTCCTACGAGCAGTACTTC.